What follows is one T cell receptor (beta chain) and its context. Its antigen is as yet unknown. Libraries were prepared by immunoSEQ multiplex PCR; TCRdb keeps only in-frame clonotypes and omits some of them. The sample yields about 2,500,000 clones, approximately 92% seen once. The donors were all Caucasian adults (living in Nashville, Tennessee). The data were obtained in a study of shared clonotypes between healthy human individuals. Study as a whole: CD8 memory received one plate per donor, CD8 naive two, CD4 memory three and CD4 naive three.

Germline V lookup: CDR1 SNHLY, CDR2 FYNNEI. The CDR3 has 14 residues. Trimming pared 0 bases from V and 5 bases from J, leaving 10 bases between. General study results and limits: Clonotype sharing levels among donors were expected to vary with sequencing depth. The sampled material consisted only of blood, and tissue repertoires are likely to differ.

Sequencing was carried out using naive CD4+ T cells sorted from blood. The sample's subset: CD45RA+ positively selected. The chain employs TRBV2 and TRBJ1-1; perhaps TRBD1 as D (5 bases). The sequence was obtained from a man between 18 and 35 years old in good health. The CDR3 spells CASSEAGGGTEAFF. The CDR3 region has the DNA TGTGCCAGCAGTGAAGCGGGGGGTGGGACTGAAGCTTTCTTT.